This TCR beta chain emerged from a study of pediatric ulcerative colitis. Study-level results: A couple of rectal clonotypes were found only in ulcerative colitis patients, all of them. Ulcerative colitis patients shared more blood-rectal clones than controls.

Concerning this clone: The antigen is unknown.

The V end was cut by 0 bases, the J end by 4 bases, with 7 bases between. This CDR3 is 13 amino acids long. Germline loops: CDR1 SGHRS, CDR2 YFSETQ. During colonoscopy, one to two rectal pinch biopsies were collected. Each sample received Survey-level depth of up to 500,000 reads. Profiling relied on immunoSEQ multiplex PCR, and the TCRdb table lists in-frame clones only, not all of them. The sample contains 40,000 to 60,000 clones, 60% to 85% of which appear only once. Sequencing was carried out using gut tissue. This clonotype was obtained from a girl aged 10-17 years with moderate ulcerative colitis. The V and J genes are TRBV5-1 and TRBJ2-5; the D gene is possibly TRBD2 (5 bases). In DNA, the CDR3 is TGCGCCAGCAGCTTGGCCGGGGTAGAGACCCAGTACTTC. It is translated as CASSLAGVETQYF.